These T cell receptor beta chains were read from a single sample in a study of blood T cell repertoires in COVID-19. Repertoires were generated with immunoSEQ multiplex PCR, while TCRdb's copy carries only in-frame clones and drops some. The sample carries about 80,000 clones, around 78% recorded once. Material: peripheral blood. The receptors come from a man in his 60s with COVID-19, enrolled during active disease. Both conserved end residues are part of each CDR3. A D gene is named only where the DNA matches it firmly. Clone size is not always given. Where it is, it says once, few, many or a class for expanded clones.

>NA|TRBJ2-1|TRBV12-3/TRBV12-4|NA
TGTGCCAGCAGTTTATACAGGGTCAATGAGCAGTTCTTC
CASSLYRVNEQFF
>NA|TRBJ2-2|TRBV7-3|TRBD1
TGTGCCAGCAGCTTATCGGGACAGGTCCTCACCGGGGAGCTGTTTTTT
CASSLSGQVLTGELFF
>NA|TRBJ1-5|TRBV21-1|NA
TGTGCCAGCGGGAGACACGGGGAACGGCCCCAGCATTTT
CASGRHGERPQHF
>NA|TRBJ2-1|TRBV5-4|TRBD2
TGTGCCAGCACCTCCGAGGCACTAGCGGGAGGGGGAGGGATCTTC
CASTSEALAGGGGIF
>NA|TRBJ2-7|TRBV7-2|TRBD2
TGTGCCAGCAGCCCATTAAGCGGGATCGGTCAGGAGCAGTACTTC
CASSPLSGIGQEQYF
>few|TRBJ1-1|TRBV5-4|NA
TGTGCCAGCAGGGGGGGGAACACTGAAGCTTTCTTT
CASRGGNTEAFF
>NA|TRBJ2-2|TRBV15|NA
TGTGCCACCAGCAAAAGACAGAAGAACACCGGGGAGCTGTTTTTT
CATSKRQKNTGELFF
>NA|TRBJ2-1|TRBV5-1|TRBD2
TGCGCCAGCAGCTTGTACACTAGCGGGGGCAATGAGCAGTTCTTC
CASSLYTSGGNEQFF
>NA|TRBJ2-3|TRBV7-2|NA
TGTGCCAGCAGCTTTAAAGGGCGGGGAAGCACAGATACGCAGTATTTT
CASSFKGRGSTDTQYF
>NA|TRBJ1-2|TRBV6-5|TRBD1
TGTGCCAGCAGTTACCGGGACAGTCAATATGGCTACACCTTC
CASSYRDSQYGYTF
>NA|TRBJ2-7|TRBV19|TRBD1
TGTGCCAGTCGAACCGCCTACCGGGACAGGGGCTCCTACGAGCAGTACTTC
CASRTAYRDRGSYEQYF
>NA|TRBJ1-2|TRBV15|TRBD1
TGTGCCACCAGCCAGGGGGCGCAGGGTGGCTACACCTTC
CATSQGAQGGYTF
>NA|TRBJ2-3|TRBV11-1|NA
TGTGCCAGCAGCTCCTGGGGGGAAGATACGCAGTATTTT
CASSSWGEDTQYF
>NA|TRBJ2-1|TRBV5-1|NA
TGCGCCAGCAGTTTTCCAGGGAAATACAATGAGCAGTTCTTC
CASSFPGKYNEQFF
>once|TRBJ1-6|TRBV30|TRBD1
TGTGCCTGGAGCCCAGAGGGACAGGGAGGTACCATGTCCTATAATTCACCCCTCCACTTT
CAWSPEGQGGTMSYNSPLHF
>once|TRBJ2-1|TRBV11-3|NA
TGTGCCAGCAGCCGAGGCCCTTCCTACAATGAGCAGTTCTTC
CASSRGPSYNEQFF
>NA|TRBJ1-2|TRBV19|NA
TGTGCCAGTAGTACCTCCGCGATTAACTATGGCTACACCTTC
CASSTSAINYGYTF
>NA|TRBJ2-1|TRBV12-3/TRBV12-4|NA
TGTGCCAGCAGTTTAGATGCGGAAAATGAGCAGTTCTTC
CASSLDAENEQFF
>NA|TRBJ2-5|TRBV9|NA
TGTGCCAGCAGCGTATCTGGTAGCGGTCCGTACGGAGAGACCCAGTACTTC
CASSVSGSGPYGETQYF
>NA|TRBJ2-5|TRBV11-3|NA
TGTGCCAGCAGCCCTAGGGGGGGGGTTGTTTTTGAGACCCAGTACTTC
CASSPRGGVVFETQYF
>few|TRBJ2-2|TRBV10-3|NA
TGTGCCATCAGTGAGCCAGGCCGGATCGCCGGGGAGCTGTTTTTT
CAISEPGRIAGELFF
>NA|TRBJ2-3|TRBV10-3|NA
TGTGCCATCTCCCCGGAGGGCCCTGCAGCCGCAGATACGCAGTATTTT
CAISPEGPAAADTQYF
>NA|TRBJ1-1|TRBV25-1|NA
TGTGCCAGCAGTGAATATGGGAGGGGGACTGAAGCTTTCTTT
CASSEYGRGTEAFF
>NA|TRBJ2-5|TRBV5-1|TRBD2
TGCGCCAGCAGCTTTGGTAGCGGGGCCAACCAAGAGACCCAGTACTTC
CASSFGSGANQETQYF
>NA|TRBJ2-2|TRBV7-2|TRBD2
TGTGCCAGCAGCTTAGCTAGCGGGGGGGAAGCCGGGGAGCTGTTTTTT
CASSLASGGEAGELFF